This T cell receptor beta chain was captured by sequencing in a study of shared clonotypes between healthy human individuals. The CDR3 is made up of 15 amino acids. Germline values: CDR1 MGHRA, CDR2 YSYEKL. V was shortened by 1 base and J by 0 bases, with 6 bases between the two germline ends. Using immunoSEQ multiplex PCR, the repertoire was profiled, and TCRdb retains in-frame clones only, with some absent. The sample shows roughly 1,000,000 clones, 78% of them seen only once. This chain connects TRBV4-1 to TRBJ2-2, with a weak D call TRBD1 (5 bases). Sequenced input: memory CD4+ T cells from PBMCs. The sample's subset: CD45RA-negative fraction. The receptor was derived from a man younger than 35 in good health. Some clones in this sample may be carry-over from other donors' samples. The CDR3 region has the DNA TGCGCCAGCAGCCAAGCGACAGCGAACACCGGGGAGCTGTTTTTT. The encoded protein is CASSQATANTGELFF.